Below are 24 T cell receptor beta chains sequenced from a single sample in a study of T cells in Graves' hyperthyroidism and ophthalmopathy. The TCR beta CDR3 regions underwent amplification using RNA transcripts as the source. HTBI primers were the set used in a first-round RT-PCR of the TCR CDR3. MiXCR was run by TCRdb on the multiplex PCR reads, yielding one entry per CDR3 protein. The data contain some 530,000 distinct CDR3 sequences, 22% of them singletons. Sequenced sample: blood. Receptor source: a woman in her sixties or seventies with Graves' ophthalmopathy.

The rearrangement uses TRBV20-1 and TRBJ2-1, with 7 bases aligning to TRBD2. This CDR3 is built from 14 residues. The J segment lost 5 bases and the V segment lost 0 bases, leaving 4 bases of the junction unmatched. Germline CDR1 reads DFQATT; CDR2 reads SNEGSKA (reference sequence). The CDR3 sequence: CSAREPSGHNEQFF. As DNA, the CDR3 is TGCAGTGCTAGAGAACCTAGCGGCCACAATGAGCAGTTCTTC.

V is TRBV24-1 and J is TRBJ2-3, with 11 nucleotides matching TRBD1. There are 18 residues in the CDR3. V lost 3 bases and J lost 6; bases outside the gene matches: 13. The V gene's germline CDR1 is KGHDR and CDR2 SFDVKD. In DNA form, the CDR3 reads TGTGCCACCAGTGATGGCGGGACAGGGGGGGGGGGTTCTGATACGCAGTATTTT. Translation gives CATSDGGTGGGGSDTQYF.

This clonotype has a count of ten or more. The chain couples TRBV12-3 or TRBV12-4 to TRBJ1-2; D not certain. The CDR3 extends over 13 amino acids. The germline V and J ends were trimmed by 5 bases and 8 bases, with 15 bases remaining between them. Here the CDR3 DNA reads TGTGCCAGCAGTATCCGACCGCCTACGGGCTACACCTTC. It codes for CASSIRPPTGYTF.

In this sample, this clonotype turned up a few times. This rearrangement joins TRBV24-1 to TRBJ2-2; TRBD1 matches 8 bases. The V and J ends lost 4 bases and 0 bases, in that order; junction bases with no gene match: 3. The length of the CDR3 is 16 residues. CDR1 and CDR2 from the germline V gene are KGHDR and SFDVKD. The CDR3 region has the DNA TGTGCCACCAGTGAATCGGACAGGGCGAACACCGGGGAGCTGTTTTTT. Its protein is CATSESDRANTGELFF.

This clonotype has just a few counts. The rearrangement joins TRBV3-1 to TRBJ2-7; TRBD2 agrees at 10 bases. J was trimmed by 4 bases and V by 3 bases; bases with no gene match: 6. The V gene's germline CDR1 is LGHDT and CDR2 YNNKEL (reference sequence). The CDR3 extends over 15 amino acids. CDR3 DNA sequence: TGTGCCAGCAGCCAGGAACTAGCGGGACCTTACGAGCAGTACTTC. It is translated as CASSQELAGPYEQYF.

The chain links TRBV6-2 or TRBV6-3 to TRBJ1-3; no definite D call. The CDR3 length is 15 residues. V was trimmed by 6 bases and J by 11 bases, leaving 23 bases between them. From germline, CDR1 is MNHEY and CDR2 SVGEGT. CDR3 sequence: CASSPPVGPRSAIYF. In nucleotides, the CDR3 is TGTGCCAGCAGCCCCCCAGTGGGCCCCCGATCTGCCATATATTTT.

This sequence joins TRBV9 and TRBJ2-3; D uncertain. The CDR3 runs to 14 residues. Germline V gene sequence: CDR1 SGDLS, CDR2 YYNGEE. Trimming stripped 0 bases from V and 1 base from J, with 6 bases between. CDR3 coding DNA: TGTGCCAGCAGCGTAGCTAGGGGCACAGATACGCAGTATTTT. Its translation: CASSVARGTDTQYF.

The rearrangement uses TRBV7-2 and TRBJ1-1; 7 bases line up with TRBD1. Germline V gene lookup returns CDR1 SGHTA and CDR2 FQGNSA. The CDR3 has 15 amino acids. J gave up 1 base and V 4 bases, and 6 bases lay outside the gene matches. The CDR3, as DNA: TGTGCCAGCAGCTCGTCCGGGACAGCGAACACTGAAGCTTTCTTT. Protein: CASSSSGTANTEAFF.

This clonotype appeared a few times. The V and J genes are TRBV4-2 and TRBJ2-1; D gene unclear. Per the germline V gene, CDR1 is LGHNA and CDR2 is YNFKEQ. V lost 0 bases and J lost 5, with 11 bases in between. The CDR3 runs 15 residues. The CDR3 loop reads CASSQDLTVHNEQFF. The CDR3 DNA reads TGTGCCAGCAGCCAAGATTTGACTGTACACAATGAGCAGTTCTTC.

The chain joins TRBV18 to TRBJ2-3, with D unclear. CDR3 size: 16 residues. Per the germline V gene, CDR1 is KGHSH and CDR2 is LQKENI. The V end was cut by 1 base, the J end by 0 bases, with 11 bases between. CDR3 bases: TGTGCCAGCTCACCACAGGGTACCACCAGCACAGATACGCAGTATTTT. As protein: CASSPQGTTSTDTQYF. The full variable domain, completed using reference TRBV18 and TRBJ2-3, is NAGVMQNPRHLVRRRGQEARLRCSPMKGHSHVYWYRQLPEEGLKFMVYLQKENIIDESGMPKERFSAEFPKEGPSILRIQQVVRGDSAAYFCASSPQGTTSTDTQYFGPGTRLTVL.

This clonotype has more than one count but fewer than ten. V gene TRBV6-1 combines with J gene TRBJ2-7; 7 nucleotides align to TRBD1. The germline gives CDR1 MNHNS, CDR2 SASEGT. Trimming took 5 bases from V and 2 from J; bases not matched to a gene: 15. The length of the CDR3 is 17 residues. The CDR3 region has the DNA TGTGCCAGCAGTAAGACCCTTAGGACAGGCGGCCCCTACGAGCAGTACTTC. It yields the protein CASSKTLRTGGPYEQYF.

This clonotype was recorded at least ten times. The chain recombines TRBV5-5 with TRBJ2-7; 7 bases agree with TRBD2. In germline, CDR1 is SGHKS, CDR2 YYEKEE (reference sequence). CDR3 length: 15 residues. The V and J ends lost 2 bases and 1 base, in that order; junction bases with no gene match: 6. DNA for the CDR3: TGTGCCAGCAGCTTAGCGGGGCGGTATTCCTACGAGCAGTACTTC. Its protein product is CASSLAGRYSYEQYF.

The chain employs TRBV6-1 and TRBJ2-1; TRBD2 matches 9 bases. This CDR3 is 13 amino acids long. In germline, CDR1 is MNHNS, CDR2 SASEGT. J was trimmed by 6 bases and V by 8 bases; bases with no gene match: 5. The CDR3 region is CASVVAGVNEQFF. The CDR3 DNA is TGTGCCAGCGTGGTAGCGGGAGTCAATGAGCAGTTCTTC.

The rearrangement uses TRBV20-1 and TRBJ2-1, with 14 positions matching TRBD2. Looked up from germline, CDR1 is DFQATT and CDR2 is SNEGSKA (reference sequence). The V and J ends lost 0 bases and 6 bases, in that order; junction bases with no gene match: 7. The length of the CDR3 is 17 residues. This chain's CDR3 is CSARDPRLAGGPNEQFF. DNA of the CDR3: TGCAGTGCTAGAGATCCGAGACTAGCGGGAGGGCCCAATGAGCAGTTCTTC.

This clonotype has a count of ten or more. The J gene is TRBJ2-7, the V gene TRBV28; D is unclear. This CDR3 comprises 10 residues. CDR1 MDHEN and CDR2 SYDVKM come from the germline V gene. V was cut by 4 bases and J by 6 bases, with 4 bases left in between. CDR3 nucleotides: TGTGCCAGCAGTTCGGTCGAGCAGTACTTC. It specifies CASSSVEQYF.

This clonotype was counted between two and nine times. This rearrangement joins TRBV10-3 to TRBJ2-7; 8 nucleotides match TRBD1. Germline CDR1 and CDR2: ENHRY and SYGVKD. The CDR3 sequence is 14 residues long. After removal of 3 bases from V and 6 bases from J, the junction contained 7 bases not matched to a gene. Written as DNA, the CDR3 is TGTGCCATCAGTGAAGCCGGGACAGGATCCGAGCAGTACTTC. Translation gives CAISEAGTGSEQYF.

The sample holds a few counts of this clonotype. The chain is built from TRBV7-9 and TRBJ2-3; 9 bases align to TRBD2. This CDR3 has 15 residues. Looked up from germline, CDR1 is SEHNR and CDR2 is FQNEAQ (reference sequence). With 1 base clipped from V and 5 bases from J, the junction kept 4 bases outside the gene matches. CDR3 sequence: CASSLGLAVKDTQYF. The CDR3 DNA reads as TGTGCCAGCAGCTTAGGACTAGCGGTAAAAGATACGCAGTATTTT.

The J gene is TRBJ1-3, the V gene TRBV7-9; 7 positions agree with TRBD1. This CDR3 contains 14 residues. V shed 5 bases and J 5 bases; nucleotides not matched to a gene: 6. The germline gives CDR1 SEHNR, CDR2 FQNEAQ (reference sequence). The CDR3 DNA is TGTGCCAGCAGCGAACAGGGGACGCGAAACACCATATATTTT. It translates to CASSEQGTRNTIYF.

The chain employs TRBV5-1 and TRBJ1-6, with a possible D match to TRBD1 (6 bases). V was shortened by 1 base and J by 7 bases, with 12 bases between the two germline ends. Germline-derived CDR1 and CDR2 are SGHRS and YFSETQ. The CDR3 totals 15 residues. CDR3 DNA sequence: TGCGCCAGCAGCTTGAACAGGGCTAGGAATTCACCCCTCCACTTT. Its translation: CASSLNRARNSPLHF.

In its sample, this clonotype was seen a few times. This chain connects TRBV13 to TRBJ2-5, with TRBD1 matching over 8 bases. This CDR3 has 16 residues. The V and J ends lost 6 bases and 1 base, in that order; junction bases with no gene match: 10. CDR1 is PRHDT and CDR2 is FYEKMQ in the germline V gene (reference sequence). CDR3 nucleotide sequence: TGTGCCAGCAGTCGACAGGGACAGGAGCTCCAAGAGACCCAGTACTTC. Its protein product is CASSRQGQELQETQYF.

This sequence joins TRBV7-9 and TRBJ1-1, with unresolved D. Germline V gene lookup returns CDR1 SEHNR and CDR2 FQNEAQ (reference sequence). The CDR3 covers 15 residues. The ends were cut back, 4 bases at V and 0 bases at J, with 12 bases in the middle. The chain's CDR3 is CASSSNRVLNTEAFF. CDR3 coding DNA: TGTGCCAGCAGCTCCAACCGGGTCTTGAACACTGAAGCTTTCTTT.

This chain links TRBV20-1 with TRBJ2-1; 12 nucleotides align to TRBD2. The CDR3 is made up of 13 amino acids. Trimming took 1 base from V and 10 from J; bases not matched to a gene: 2. Germline V gene sequence: CDR1 DFQATT, CDR2 SNEGSKA (reference sequence). CDR3 coding DNA: TGCAGTGCTAGAGCCCTAGCGGGAGGGGAGCAGTTCTTC. Its translation: CSARALAGGEQFF.

The chain couples TRBV3-1 to TRBJ1-5; D not certain. The CDR3 runs 13 residues. Germline CDR1 reads LGHDT; CDR2 reads YNNKEL (reference sequence). V lost 0 bases, J lost 6 bases, and 6 bases lay in between. The CDR3 here is CASSQDKGQPQHF. CDR3 coding DNA: TGTGCCAGCAGCCAAGATAAGGGTCAGCCCCAGCATTTT.

This clonotype came up a few times. The rearrangement joins TRBV5-1 to TRBJ2-1; 7 bases agree with TRBD1. Trimming removed 3 bases from V and 5 bases from J; junction bases left unmatched: 8. In germline, CDR1 is SGHRS, CDR2 YFSETQ. The CDR3 length is 15 residues. DNA of the CDR3: TGCGCCAGCAGCTCCGACAGGGCCCTTGACAATGAGCAGTTCTTC. Amino acid sequence: CASSSDRALDNEQFF.